This T cell receptor (beta chain) originates from a study of T cell clones after liver transplantation. Study as a whole: Post-transplant blood was tracked for graft-donor-reactive T cell clones identified in a pre-transplant mixed lymphocyte reaction. Timepoints were pre-transplant, pre-withdrawal, and after withdrawal was completed or failed. Study conclusions and caveats: The donor-reactive repertoire was only partly measurable in two subjects, lacking donor cells.

Thawed unstimulated PBMCs were FACS-sorted by CD3, CD4 and CD8 into two populations. Only in-frame clones appear in the TCRdb table, and some are missing; sequencing was by immunoSEQ multiplex PCR. The data hold 51,000 or so clones, with 70% to 90% observed a single time. The CDR3 sequence is 13 residues long. Germline V lookup: CDR1 SGHNT, CDR2 YYREEE (reference sequence). The ends lost 4 bases at V and 9 bases at J; junction bases unmatched: 7. Worth noting for this clone: Its antigen is still unknown.

The TCR was taken from a human patient who received a liver transplant. Part of the T cell pool may stem from the graft donor. The sample was CD8+ T cells from blood, taken 12 months after liver transplant. V gene TRBV5-4 combines with J gene TRBJ2-1; 7 nucleotides match TRBD2. The CDR3 DNA follows: TGTGCCAGCAGCCCGACTAGCCTAGGTGAGCAGTTCTTC. It yields the protein CASSPTSLGEQFF.